This T cell receptor (beta chain) is drawn from a study of Ad26.COV2.S vaccination and SARS-CoV-2 variants. The overall study: Intramuscular Ad26.COV2.S doses were given once or twice, 56 days apart.

Treatment in this sample: roughly 18 received Ad26.COV2.S at low or high dose, single or two shots; about 5 received placebo; per-sample allocation not given. Sampling was performed 63 days after the first vaccine or placebo injection. Trimming removed 2 bases at V and 0 bases at J, with 10 bases between. Per germline, CDR1 MNHEY and CDR2 SVGAGI. CDR3 size: 15 residues. The data were produced by immunoSEQ multiplex PCR, yet TCRdb's version contains in-frame clones alone and is incomplete. Here the sample spans 350,000 to 450,000 clones, over 75% being singletons. This TCR came from a person aged 18 to 59 who received the Ad26.COV2.S COVID-19 vaccine or a placebo. The specimen was peripheral blood, collected in a trial of Ad26.COV2.S vaccine versus placebo. The chain couples TRBV6-5 to TRBJ1-1; no definite D call. CDR3 sequence reads: CASSYTQVLNTEAFF. In DNA, the CDR3 is TGTGCCAGCAGTTACACTCAGGTACTGAACACTGAAGCTTTCTTT.